This T cell receptor (beta chain) emerged from a study of PD-1 blockade in classical Hodgkin lymphoma. Exposure to brentuximab vedotin varied, and each patient had relapsed following autologous stem cell transplantation. Magnetic negative selection was used to purify CD4+ T cells from thawed PBMCs. Patients' outcomes at their best amounted to complete response, partial response or progressive disease. Sequenced by immunoSEQ multiplex PCR; TCRdb stores in-frame clones only, minus some. Here the sample spans 13,000 or so clones, more than 65% being singletons. The germline V gene has CDR1 SGHNT and CDR2 YYREEE (reference sequence). The CDR3 totals 14 residues. V lost 4 bases to trimming and J lost 3 bases; unmatched junction nucleotides: 3.

The receptor's source is a human donor with classical Hodgkin lymphoma. Sequences were derived from CD4+ T cells from blood, sampled at baseline. The chain combines TRBV5-4 with TRBJ1-2; 10 bases are a match to TRBD1. This CDR3 is CASSHGQGDYGYTF. The DNA of the CDR3 is TGTGCCAGCAGCCATGGACAGGGGGACTATGGCTACACCTTC. Drawing the rest from reference TRBV5-4 and TRBJ1-2, the complete variable domain is ETGVTQSPTHLIKTRGQQVTLRCSSQSGHNTVSWYQQALGQGPQFIFQYYREEENGRGNFPPRFSGLQFPNYSSELNVNALELDDSALYLCASSHGQGDYGYTFGSGTRLTVV.